This TCR beta chain was sequenced during a study of blood T cell repertoires in COVID-19 (dated by TCRdb to 2019 to 2021). For the wider study: Collaborator samples came from the United States, Italy and Spain and covered acute and convalescent phases of COVID-19. The samples were drawn from two sources: the first 160 participants of the ongoing ImmuneRACE study, and over 1,000 subjects contributed by 6 global collaborators. The repertoires were made available in a free public database intended to serve as a resource for research on the immune response to SARS-CoV-2. The material from the prospective study consisted of cDNA or gDNA derived from T cells, B-cell-depleted T cells, or PBMCs. HLA class I and class II types, where available, came from metadata supplied by the sample provider rather than from assay-based typing. The dataset comprised deeply sampled blood TCRbeta repertoires from subjects exposed to, actively infected with, or recovered from COVID-19. Nearly every sample came with metadata listing a de-identified subject ID, COVID-19 status, age in years and sex.

The junction shows trimming of 4 bases on V and 1 base on J, plus 17 bases between the germline ends. The CDR3 runs 16 amino acids, cysteine and phenylalanine included. Only the CDR3 part of the read is kept: 48 bases, read in frame from the first base. CDR1 and CDR2, looked up from the germline V gene, are SNHLY and FYNNEI. General study outcomes and caveats: The amount of clinical and demographic metadata varied by source and participant and was provided uncurated.

TCRbeta CDR3 regions were amplified from genomic DNA by means of the immunoSEQ Assay, a bias-controlled multiplex PCR. The study's processing was this. The number of nucleated cells in each sample was estimated by amplification of reference gene primers within the assay. To quantify the absolute abundance of each unique TCRbeta CDR3 rearrangement, sequence reads were collapsed and filtered. For each sample, productive Simpson clonality was calculated by taking the square root of Simpson's diversity index across productive rearrangements. In TCRdb, the immuneACCESS table is reduced to in-frame sequences with V and J assigned. These tables do not hold every clone; where another copy was compared, an unresolved V gene accounts for under half, and the others remain unexplained. V, J and clone size derive from that table, while D and trimming were established from the DNA sequence. The table for this sample lists almost 250,000 clones; around 84% of them were counted only once. The ten largest clones capture about 1.6% of the sample.

In the prospective study, participants were 18 to 89 years old, resided in about two dozen geographic areas of the United States, and were enrolled through a virtual design. In the prospective study, cohorts were assigned on the basis of participant-reported clinical history obtained from a screening survey and a study questionnaire. ImmuneRACE Cohort 3 recovered participants were defined by two consecutive negative NP/OP PCR tests, healthcare professional clearance, or symptom resolution. Each participant in the prospective study had whole blood, serum and a nasopharyngeal or oropharyngeal swab collected by mobile phlebotomists. Additional blood draws and questionnaires over an approximately two-month period could optionally be provided by prospective study participants. Prospective study blood samples were shipped either frozen or at room temperature before DNA extraction. About this clone itself: Its antigen is still unknown. No much larger clone is present one base from it, and per-base qualities are unavailable.

The sequenced material came from PBMCs or T cells enriched from blood (not recorded which). Recombination connected TRBV2 to TRBJ2-7; a tentative D call is TRBD1 (6 bases match). The origin of this receptor is a woman aged 50 to 60 who had recovered from COVID-19. The sequenced DNA: TGTGCCAGCAGTGTGGTCGTGTTTGGACAGTCCTACGAGCAGTACTTC. Its protein is CASSVVVFGQSYEQYF.